This entry lists 20 T cell receptor beta chains sequenced from one sample in a study of blood T cells in healthy people across ages. Using a J-beta primer mix together with a sample-barcoded 5' primer, a second PCR was run for roughly 7 to 11 cycles. Via MiXCR, TCRdb re-called the 5' RACE reads, giving one row per CDR3 protein. The sample carries hundreds of thousands of distinct CDR3 sequences, about 30% recorded once. Sequencing was performed on blood. The receptors were gathered from a woman aged 80 or over in good health.

At least ten counts were recorded for this clonotype. The chain has TRBV20-1 and TRBJ2-1, with 11 bases lining up with TRBD1. V lost 3 bases to trimming and J lost 8 bases; unmatched junction nucleotides: 6. The germline V gene encodes CDR1 DFQATT and CDR2 SNEGSKA (reference sequence). This CDR3 has 14 amino acids. CDR3: CSASRTGGRHEQFF. CDR3 bases: TGCAGTGCTAGCCGGACAGGGGGCAGGCATGAGCAGTTCTTC.

This clonotype was observed at least ten times. The chain employs TRBV6-2 or TRBV6-3 and TRBJ1-5; 9 bases agree with TRBD1. The germline V gene has CDR1 MNHEY and CDR2 SVGEGT. V dropped 5 bases and J dropped 4; count of bases not matched to a gene: 6. The CDR3 covers 15 residues. Here the CDR3 DNA reads TGTGCCAGCAGTCCTTGGGACAGGGTGAATCAGCCCCAGCATTTT. This gives the protein CASSPWDRVNQPQHF.

This clonotype has more than one count but fewer than ten. With a much larger clone just one base away, this may be a read error. The rearrangement links TRBV4-1 to TRBJ2-3; TRBD2 matches at 9 bases. Germline CDR1 reads MGHRA; CDR2 reads YSYEKL. This CDR3 is 15 amino acids long. CDR3 amino acids: CASSQPTSGRDTRYF. CDR3 DNA sequence: TGCGCCAGCAGCCAACCGACTAGCGGCAGAGATACGCGGTATTTT.

This clonotype was detected once. This chain uses TRBV7-2 with TRBJ2-7; 10 bases agree with TRBD2. TRBJ2-5 explains the end of the DNA better; the J call may be wrong. In germline, CDR1 is SGHTA, CDR2 FQGNSA. This CDR3 region has 16 residues. In DNA form, the CDR3 reads TGTGCCAGCAGCCCGTCTAGCGGGGGTTGGCAAGAGACCCAGTACTTC. Encoded protein: CASSPSSGGWQETQYF.

This clonotype came up many times. The V gene is TRBV29-1, the J gene TRBJ1-4; D unclear. V was clipped by 4 bases and J by 8 bases, with 17 bases between them. CDR3 length: 14 amino acids. CDR1 is SQVTM, CDR2 ANQGSEA, per germline. The CDR3: CSVGDRGLGEKLFF. In DNA form, the CDR3 reads TGCAGCGTTGGGGATAGAGGGCTCGGGGAAAAACTGTTTTTT.

This chain connects TRBV12-5 to TRBJ2-7; the match to TRBD1 covers 10 bases. The CDR3 runs 15 residues. V lost 5 bases and J lost 3; bases outside the gene matches: 7. Germline CDR1 reads LGHNT; CDR2 reads FRNRAP. The CDR3 protein is CASGLHRDRGYEQYF. Here the CDR3 DNA reads TGTGCTAGTGGTCTCCACCGGGACAGGGGCTACGAGCAGTACTTC.

About this clonotype itself: Its ends do not fully match the called genes, so a read error is possible. The rearrangement joins TRBV5-1 to TRBJ1-4; 8 bases map to TRBD1. The germline CDR1 and CDR2 sequences are SGHRS and YFSETQ. The CDR3 has 15 residues. The CDR3 DNA follows: TGCGCCGGCAGCATGCAGGGGGCTATGGGAGAAAAACTGTTTTTT. This gives the protein CAGSMQGAMGEKLFF.

The chain combines TRBV20-1 with TRBJ1-2; the D gene is possibly TRBD1 (5 bases). Trimming took off 1 base at V and 3 bases at J, with 15 bases between the two ends. Germline lookup yields CDR1 DFQATT and CDR2 SNEGSKA (reference sequence). The CDR3 runs to 15 residues. CDR3 coding DNA: TGCAGTGCTAGAGCCGGGGCGGGGGATCACTATGGCTACACCTTC. The encoded protein is CSARAGAGDHYGYTF.

The sample holds many counts of this clonotype. The V gene is TRBV9, the J gene TRBJ2-7; perhaps TRBD2 as D (6 bases). The V gene lost 0 bases and the J gene lost 2 bases, with 12 bases spanning the gap. Germline V gene lookup returns CDR1 SGDLS and CDR2 YYNGEE. The CDR3 is made up of 15 amino acids. Here the CDR3 DNA reads TGTGCCAGCAGCGTAGAAAACGGGGGTCCCTACGAGCAGTACTTC. It translates to CASSVENGGPYEQYF.

There are many counts of this clonotype. This chain connects TRBV25-1 to TRBJ2-1; D unclear. Germline CDR1 MGHDK, CDR2 SYGVNS. The length of the CDR3 is 12 residues. Trimming took off 8 bases at V and 7 bases at J, with 12 bases between the two ends. The CDR3 nucleotides are TGTGCCAGCGCGATCAAGTCGAATGAGCAGTTCTTC. As protein: CASAIKSNEQFF.

This clonotype was counted a single time. The J gene is TRBJ2-1, the V gene TRBV20-1; TRBD1 matches 7 bases. Germline-derived CDR1 and CDR2 are DFQATT and SNEGSKA (reference sequence). With V trimmed by 4 bases and J by 1 base, 4 bases remained unmatched. There are 14 residues in the CDR3. The CDR3 loop reads CSATGTASYNEQFF. The CDR3 DNA reads TGCAGTGCTACCGGGACAGCTTCCTACAATGAGCAGTTCTTC.

This clonotype has a handful of counts. The junction departs from germline at one end; a sequencing error may be responsible. V is TRBV5-5 and J is TRBJ2-1, with a possible D match to TRBD1 (7 bases). The germline gives CDR1 SGHKS, CDR2 YYEKEE (reference sequence). This CDR3 is built from 16 residues. Here the CDR3 DNA reads TGTGCCAGCAGCCCCAGGGGGGCAGGCTCCTACAATGAGCAGTTTTTC. Translation: CASSPRGAGSYNEQFF.

The CDR3 here is CASSLVPGGKNIQYF. DNA for the CDR3: TGTGCCAGCAGCTTAGTCCCGGGCGGAAAAAACATTCAGTACTTC. The chain couples TRBV11-2 to TRBJ2-4, with no clear D. Germline CDR1 reads SGHAT; CDR2 reads FQNNGV. This CDR3 spans 15 amino acids. With 1 base removed from V and 4 bases from J, the gap between germline ends came to 11 bases.

CDR3 loop: CSTGTPSWEQYF. CDR3 sequence (DNA): TGCAGTACCGGGACTCCTAGTTGGGAGCAGTACTTC. The chain carries TRBV20-1 and TRBJ2-5; D possibly corresponds to TRBD2 (6 bases). V shed 8 bases and J shed 11 bases, with 21 bases lying between them. This CDR3 comprises 12 residues. CDR1 and CDR2 (germline): DFQATT, SNEGSKA (reference sequence).

The J gene is TRBJ2-3, the V gene TRBV20-1; 9 bases are shared with TRBD2. With V trimmed by 2 bases and J by 2 bases, 11 bases remained unmatched. CDR3 length equals 17 residues. The germline CDR1 and CDR2 sequences are DFQATT and SNEGSKA (reference sequence). The CDR3 loop reads CSARKMEAGGYTDTQYF. The CDR3 DNA sequence: TGCAGTGCTAGAAAAATGGAAGCGGGGGGCTACACAGATACGCAGTATTTT.

The chain uses TRBV7-9 and TRBJ1-5, with TRBD1 matching over 10 bases. Per germline, CDR1 SEHNR and CDR2 FQNEAQ (reference sequence). V gave up 6 bases and J gave up 6 bases; unmatched junction bases: 8. The CDR3 sequence is 15 residues long. CDR3: CASSPAGQGGQPQHF. CDR3 in DNA: TGTGCCAGCAGTCCCGCCGGACAGGGGGGTCAGCCCCAGCATTTT. The full variable domain, completed using reference TRBV7-9 and TRBJ1-5, is DTGVSQNPRHKITKRGQNVTFRCDPISEHNRLYWYRQTLGQGPEFLTYFQNEAQLEKSRLLSDRFSAERPKGSFSTLEIQRTEQGDSAMYLCASSPAGQGGQPQHFGDGTRLSIL.

This rearrangement joins TRBV20-1 to TRBJ2-7, with D possibly being TRBD2 (6 bases). The CDR3 is 13 amino acids. Trimming pared 5 bases from V and 3 bases from J, leaving 14 bases between. From germline, CDR1 is DFQATT and CDR2 SNEGSKA (reference sequence). The CDR3 DNA reads TGCAGTGCTGGCCTAGCGCCACACTACGAGCAGTACTTC. Its translation: CSAGLAPHYEQYF.

As concerns this clonotype: A much larger clonotype is one base distant, so this may be a read error. This chain joins TRBV27 and TRBJ2-7; 8 bases fit TRBD2. The assigned J gene may be wrong: the sequence end matches TRBJ2-5 better. The V gene's germline CDR1 is MNHEY and CDR2 SMNVEV (reference sequence). The CDR3 is 16 amino acids. The CDR3 spells CASSFWERGGRGTQYF. In DNA form, the CDR3 reads TGTGCCAGCAGTTTCTGGGAACGGGGGGGCCGGGGGACCCAGTACTTC.

J is TRBJ2-3 and V is TRBV5-1, with unresolved D. The CDR3 runs 14 residues. Germline assignment: CDR1 SGHRS and CDR2 YFSETQ. The V end lost 3 bases, the J end lost 2 bases, and 10 bases lay between the germline ends. CDR3 coding DNA: TGCGCCAGCAGCTGTTTGACGGTCACAGATACGCAGTATTTT. This codes for CASSCLTVTDTQYF.

Remarks on this clonotype: With a much larger clone just one base away, this may be a read error. The genes are TRBV28 and TRBJ2-1; D remains ambiguous. The CDR3 is made up of 13 amino acids. With 6 bases removed from V and 2 bases from J, the gap between germline ends came to 8 bases. Looked up from germline, CDR1 is MDHEN and CDR2 is SYDVKM. The CDR3 here is CASRPDTYNEQFF. The DNA for the CDR3 is TGTGCCAGCAGGCCTGACACCTACAATGAGCAGTTCTTC.